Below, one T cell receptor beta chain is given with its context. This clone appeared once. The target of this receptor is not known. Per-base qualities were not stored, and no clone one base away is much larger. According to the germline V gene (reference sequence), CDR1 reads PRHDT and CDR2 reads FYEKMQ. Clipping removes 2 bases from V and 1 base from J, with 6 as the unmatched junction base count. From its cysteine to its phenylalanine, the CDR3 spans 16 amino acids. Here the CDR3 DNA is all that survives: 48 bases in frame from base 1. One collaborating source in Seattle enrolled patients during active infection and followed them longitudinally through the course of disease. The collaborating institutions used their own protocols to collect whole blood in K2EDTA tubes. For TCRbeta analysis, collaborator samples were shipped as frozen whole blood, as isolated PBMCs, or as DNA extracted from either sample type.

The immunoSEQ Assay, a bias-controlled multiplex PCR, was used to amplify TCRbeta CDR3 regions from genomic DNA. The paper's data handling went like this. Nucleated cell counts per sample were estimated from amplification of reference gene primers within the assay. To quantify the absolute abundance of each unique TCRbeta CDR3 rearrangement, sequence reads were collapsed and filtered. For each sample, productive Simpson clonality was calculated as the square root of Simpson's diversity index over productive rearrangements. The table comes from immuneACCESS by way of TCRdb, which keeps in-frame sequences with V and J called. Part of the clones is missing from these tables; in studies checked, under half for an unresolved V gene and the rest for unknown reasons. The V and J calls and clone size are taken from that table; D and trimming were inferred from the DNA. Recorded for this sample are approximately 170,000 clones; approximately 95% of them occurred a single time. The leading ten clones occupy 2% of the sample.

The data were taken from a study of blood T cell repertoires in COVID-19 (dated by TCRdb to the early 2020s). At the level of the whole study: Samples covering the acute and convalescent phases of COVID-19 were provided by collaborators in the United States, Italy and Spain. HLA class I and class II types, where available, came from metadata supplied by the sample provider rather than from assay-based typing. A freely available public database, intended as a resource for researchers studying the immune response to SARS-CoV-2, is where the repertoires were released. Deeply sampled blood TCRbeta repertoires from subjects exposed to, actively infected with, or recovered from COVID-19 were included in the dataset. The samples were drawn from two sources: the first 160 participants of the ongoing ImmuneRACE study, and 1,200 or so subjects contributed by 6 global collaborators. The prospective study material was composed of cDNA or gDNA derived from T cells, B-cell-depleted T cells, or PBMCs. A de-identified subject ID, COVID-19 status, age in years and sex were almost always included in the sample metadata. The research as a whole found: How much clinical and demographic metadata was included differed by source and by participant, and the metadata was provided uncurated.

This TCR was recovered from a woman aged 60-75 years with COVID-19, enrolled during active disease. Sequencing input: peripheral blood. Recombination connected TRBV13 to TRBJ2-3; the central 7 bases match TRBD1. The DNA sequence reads TGTGCCAGCAGCTTAACCAGGGGGTACGGCACAGATACGCAGTATTTT. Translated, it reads CASSLTRGYGTDTQYF.